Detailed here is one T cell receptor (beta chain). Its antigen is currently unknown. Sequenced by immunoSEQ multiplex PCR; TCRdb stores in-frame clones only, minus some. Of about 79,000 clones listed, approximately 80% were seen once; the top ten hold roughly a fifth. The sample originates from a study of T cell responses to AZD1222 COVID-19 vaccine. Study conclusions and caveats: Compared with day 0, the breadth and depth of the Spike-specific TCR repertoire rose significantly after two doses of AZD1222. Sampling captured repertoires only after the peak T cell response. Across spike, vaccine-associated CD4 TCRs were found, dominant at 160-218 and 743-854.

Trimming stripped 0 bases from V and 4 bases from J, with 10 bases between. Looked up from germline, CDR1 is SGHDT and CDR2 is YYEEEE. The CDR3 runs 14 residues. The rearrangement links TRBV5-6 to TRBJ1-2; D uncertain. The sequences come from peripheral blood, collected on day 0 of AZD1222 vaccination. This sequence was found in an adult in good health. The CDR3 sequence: CASSLEGSPYGYTF. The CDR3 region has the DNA TGTGCCAGCAGCTTGGAAGGGTCCCCCTATGGCTACACCTTC.